One sample yielded the 10 T cell receptor beta chains listed below, sequenced in a study of blood T cell repertoires in COVID-19. Data came from immunoSEQ multiplex PCR; TCRdb stores just in-frame clones and leaves some out. This sample yields 350,000 to 400,000 clones, of which approximately 90% are seen a single time; more than 0.85% belongs to the top ten. The sequencing sample was made of PBMCs or T cells enriched from blood (not recorded which). The receptors shown here come from a woman aged 40-49 years who had been exposed to COVID-19.

The rearrangement links TRBV29-1 to TRBJ2-1, with 9 bases lining up with TRBD2. With V trimmed by 4 bases and J by 0 bases, 7 bases remained unmatched. The germline gives CDR1 SQVTM, CDR2 ANQGSEA. This CDR3 comprises 16 residues. The CDR3 bases are TGCAGCGTTGCTGGGGGTAGCGGGAGCTCCTACAATGAGCAGTTCTTC. Translation gives CSVAGGSGSSYNEQFF.

This clone was observed a single time. The chain employs TRBV2 and TRBJ2-6, with D perhaps TRBD2 (6 bases). This CDR3 comprises 15 residues. The germline V and J ends were trimmed by 6 bases and 3 bases, with 12 bases remaining between them. Germline CDR1 reads SNHLY; CDR2 reads FYNNEI. CDR3 in amino acids: CASRSGRGGANVLTF. CDR3 in DNA: TGTGCCAGCAGGTCCGGGAGAGGTGGGGCCAACGTCCTGACTTTC.

The chain links TRBV15 to TRBJ2-3, with D possibly being TRBD2 (5 bases). The CDR3 consists of 15 residues. V lost 0 bases and J 4 bases, leaving 11 bases between the germline ends. CDR1 LNHNV and CDR2 YYDKDF come from the germline V gene (reference sequence). The CDR3 reads CATSREVLAADTQYF. The CDR3 DNA reads TGTGCCACCAGCAGAGAGGTTCTAGCAGCAGATACGCAGTATTTT.

This chain joins TRBV19 and TRBJ2-2; 9 bases fit TRBD2. This CDR3 is built from 16 residues. With V trimmed by 4 bases and J by 2 bases, 5 bases remained unmatched. CDR1 and CDR2 (germline): LNHDA, SQIVND (reference sequence). CDR3 residues: CASSTGTSLNTGELFF. The CDR3 bases are TGTGCCAGTAGTACCGGGACTAGCCTAAACACCGGGGAGCTGTTTTTT.

The chain employs TRBV11-2 and TRBJ1-2; 9 nucleotides match TRBD1. V lost 5 bases, J lost 4 bases, and 5 bases stayed unmatched. The CDR3 is made up of 14 amino acids. The germline V gene has CDR1 SGHAT and CDR2 FQNNGV. CDR3 DNA: TGTGCCAGCAGCCCGGGGACAGGGACCTATGGCTACACCTTC. Translating it yields CASSPGTGTYGYTF.

The CDR3 reads CASSLGRTYGYTF. CDR3 bases: TGTGCCAGCAGTCTCGGACGGACTTATGGCTACACCTTC. V gene TRBV2 combines with J gene TRBJ1-2; D uncertain. CDR1 SNHLY and CDR2 FYNNEI come from the germline V gene. Between the trimmed V and J ends, which lost 5 bases and 5 bases, there was a span of 12 bases. The CDR3 sequence is 13 residues long.

The CDR3 here is CASRPFVGQSNYGYTF. The CDR3 nucleotides read TGTGCCAGCCGGCCTTTTGTGGGACAGTCTAACTATGGCTACACCTTC. The V gene is TRBV7-2, the J gene TRBJ1-2, with 7 bases matching TRBD1. This CDR3 is 16 amino acids long. Germline trimming cut 8 bases from V and 0 bases from J; bases unmatched to any gene: 12. The germline CDR1 and CDR2 sequences are SGHTA and FQGNSA.

The V gene is TRBV2, the J gene TRBJ2-3; tentative D call: TRBD2 (6 bases). V was shortened by 6 bases and J by 11 bases, with 9 bases between the two germline ends. Germline CDR1 and CDR2: SNHLY and FYNNEI. The CDR3 loop spans 10 amino acids. The CDR3, as DNA: TGTGCCAGCAGAGGCGGGAAGCAGTATTTT. Translation: CASRGGKQYF.

This chain joins TRBV19 and TRBJ2-1, with 8 positions matching TRBD2. The germline V gene has CDR1 LNHDA and CDR2 SQIVND (reference sequence). The trim removed 6 bases at V and 0 bases at J, leaving 7 bases unmatched. CDR3 length equals 16 residues. This CDR3 reads CASRRGLAYSYNEQFF. The DNA of the CDR3 is TGTGCCAGTAGACGTGGACTAGCCTACTCCTACAATGAGCAGTTCTTC. Full variable domain (missing parts from reference TRBV19 and TRBJ2-1): DGGITQSPKYLFRKEGQNVTLSCEQNLNHDAMYWYRQDPGQGLRLIYYSQIVNDFQKGDIAEGYSVSREKKESFPLTVTSAQKNPTAFYLCASRRGLAYSYNEQFFGPGTRLTVL.

This clone was detected once. The chain carries TRBV21-1 and TRBJ2-3; the D call TRBD2 from the table was never checked on the DNA. TRBV21-1 is assigned pseudogene status. The CDR3 has 15 amino acids. This CDR3 is CASSLRRAGLYTQYF. The CDR3 DNA sequence: TGTGCCAGCAGCCTAAGGAGGGCCGGTCTATATACGCAGTATTTT.